This record looks at one TCR beta chain sequence and its context. The antigen remains unidentified. Regarding time point: newly diagnosed, previously untreated cHL patient sample. Magnetic depletion of unwanted cells isolated CD4+ T cells from thawed PBMCs. Comparison relied on PBMCs that came from newly diagnosed, untreated classical Hodgkin lymphoma. Sequencing was performed with immunoSEQ multiplex PCR; in TCRdb, only in-frame clones are kept and a portion is missing. The table includes about 23,000 clones, roughly 90% detected once. The data stem from a study of PD-1 blockade in classical Hodgkin lymphoma. Regarding the study as a whole: Reasons behind the repertoire differences stay unclear, perhaps disease activity or earlier therapy. Relapsed/refractory patients reportedly had the lowest baseline TCR diversity, below newly diagnosed patients, who were below healthy donors.

The CDR3 covers 17 residues. J was trimmed by 7 bases and V by 0 bases; bases with no gene match: 11. V usage is TRBV23-1 and J usage is TRBJ1-4; 7 nucleotides match TRBD1. Being an ORF, TRBV23-1 has a function that is uncertain. Sample: CD4+ T cells from blood. The TCR originated in a human donor with classical Hodgkin lymphoma. The CDR3 bases are TGCGCCAGCAGTCAATCGGAACAGGGGAATTTTTGTGAAAAACTGTTTTTT. The encoded protein is CASSQSEQGNFCEKLFF.